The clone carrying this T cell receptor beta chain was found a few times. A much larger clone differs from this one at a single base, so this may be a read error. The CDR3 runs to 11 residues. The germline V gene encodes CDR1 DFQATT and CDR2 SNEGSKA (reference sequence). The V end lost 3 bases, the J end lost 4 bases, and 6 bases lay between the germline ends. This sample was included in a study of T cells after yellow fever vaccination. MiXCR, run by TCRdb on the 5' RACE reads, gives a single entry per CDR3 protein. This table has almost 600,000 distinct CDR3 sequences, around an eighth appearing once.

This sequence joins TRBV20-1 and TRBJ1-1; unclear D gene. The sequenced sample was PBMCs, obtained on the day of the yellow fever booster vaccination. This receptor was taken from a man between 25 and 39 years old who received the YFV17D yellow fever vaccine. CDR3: CSASWGTEAFF. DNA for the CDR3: TGCAGTGCTAGTTGGGGCACTGAAGCTTTCTTT.